This TCR beta chain originates from a study of blood T cell repertoires in COVID-19. Study information: Spain, Italy and the United States supplied samples that represented acute and convalescent COVID-19. Sources were T cells, B-cell-depleted T cells, or PBMCs; the material itself was cDNA or gDNA.

Profiled with immunoSEQ multiplex PCR; TCRdb holds only in-frame clones, not every one. The sample has a few hundred thousand clones, approximately 89% seen once. Participants were aged roughly 18 to 100 years from some 24 US areas. Participants' reported clinical history set cohort assignment. Germline loops: CDR1 KGHSH, CDR2 LQKENI. CDR3 length: 14 amino acids. V dropped 3 bases and J dropped 8; count of bases not matched to a gene: 9. The genes are TRBV18 and TRBJ1-2; 7 nucleotides line up with TRBD1. This TCR was sampled from a woman in her 50s who had been exposed to COVID-19. Material: PBMCs or T cells enriched from blood (not recorded which). CDR3 protein: CASSPSAAGGGYTF. CDR3 nucleotides: TGTGCCAGCTCACCCTCCGCGGCAGGGGGAGGCTACACCTTC. The full variable domain, its missing parts supplied by reference TRBV18 and TRBJ1-2, is NAGVMQNPRHLVRRRGQEARLRCSPMKGHSHVYWYRQLPEEGLKFMVYLQKENIIDESGMPKERFSAEFPKEGPSILRIQQVVRGDSAAYFCASSPSAAGGGYTFGSGTRLTVV.